In its sample, the clone carrying this T cell receptor (beta chain) ranks as medium-sized. The target antigen is unknown. The sample belongs to a study of vaccination and CD4 T cells after COVID-19. Study context: Sampling occurred at day 14 and days 161 to 241 post-vaccination in a few convalescent patients. Every culture used as a control got a CEFX pool, an HIV-1 Nef pool, or no peptide.

Time point reported: late sampling 161 to 241 days after vaccination in three convalescent patients. Indicated treatment: roughly 11-day PBMC culture with coronavirus spike peptide pools or control peptides (ViraFEST assay). First, ViraFEST expanded antigen-specific T cells with peptide pools, and next it sequenced the TCRs. The germline V gene encodes CDR1 MNHEY and CDR2 SMNVEV (reference sequence). The CDR3 has 15 amino acids. The V and J ends lost 3 bases and 5 bases respectively, with 14 bases between them. The Oncomine TCR Beta short-read assay was applied to DNA of cultured CD4+ T cells. TCRdb recomputed calls from the PCR reads with MiXCR, one row per CDR3 protein. This table has 18,000 or so distinct CDR3 sequences, 44% appearing once.

The source is a human donor who had recovered from COVID-19. The material sequenced was CD4+ T cells from blood, cultured in vitro, taken about 7 months after SARS-CoV-2 vaccination. The genes are TRBV27 and TRBJ1-5, with a weak D call TRBD1 (5 bases). DNA for the CDR3: TGTGCCAGCAGTTTTAGCGGGGGTTGGGATCAGCCCCAGCATTTT. This encodes CASSFSGGWDQPQHF.